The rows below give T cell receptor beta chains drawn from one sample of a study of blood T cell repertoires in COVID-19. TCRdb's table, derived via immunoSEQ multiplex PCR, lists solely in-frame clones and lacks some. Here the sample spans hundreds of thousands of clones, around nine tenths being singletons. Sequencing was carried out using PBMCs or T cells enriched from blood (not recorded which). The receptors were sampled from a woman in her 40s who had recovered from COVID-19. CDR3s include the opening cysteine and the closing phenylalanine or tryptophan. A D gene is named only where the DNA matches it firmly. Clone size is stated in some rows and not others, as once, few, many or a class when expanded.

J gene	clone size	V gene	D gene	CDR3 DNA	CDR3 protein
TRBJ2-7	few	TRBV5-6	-	TGTGCCAGCAGCTTGCCCGACAGTTACGAGCAGTACTTC	CASSLPDSYEQYF
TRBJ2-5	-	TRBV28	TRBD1	TGTGCCACCCGGGGACAGACAGAGACCCAGTACTTC	CATRGQTETQYF
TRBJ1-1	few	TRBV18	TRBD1	TGTGCCAGCTCACCGAACGGACAGGCGAACACTGAAGCTTTCTTT	CASSPNGQANTEAFF
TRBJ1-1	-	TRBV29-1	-	TGCAGCGTTCACAGGGCCGGCACTGAAGCTTTCTTT	CSVHRAGTEAFF
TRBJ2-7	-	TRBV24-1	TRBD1	TGTGCCACCAGTGTCTGGACAGGGTCGGCCTACGAGCAGTACTTC	CATSVWTGSAYEQYF
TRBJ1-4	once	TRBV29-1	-	TGCAGCGTTGTGGACTCGAATGAAAAACTGTTTTTT	CSVVDSNEKLFF
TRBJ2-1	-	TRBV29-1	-	TGCAGCGGGGGGGACTTCTCCAATGAGCAGTTCTTC	CSGGDFSNEQFF
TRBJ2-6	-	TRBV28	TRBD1	TGTGCCAGCAGGACAGGGGGCTACGTCCTGACTTTC	CASRTGGYVLTF
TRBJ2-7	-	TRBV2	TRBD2	TGTGCCAGCGGGAGACTAGCGGGAGGTTCCTACGAGCAGTACTTC	CASGRLAGGSYEQYF
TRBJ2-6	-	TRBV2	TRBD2	TGTGCCGGAGCGGGAGTGAACCTCTCTGGGGCCAACGTCCTGACTTTC	CAGAGVNLSGANVLTF
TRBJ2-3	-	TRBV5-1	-	TGCGCCAGCCTGGACTCGAGCCGCACAGATACGCAGTATTTT	CASLDSSRTDTQYF
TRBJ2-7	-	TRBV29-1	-	TGCAGCGTTGAAGACCTATTAGACGGGATCTACGAGCAGTACTTC	CSVEDLLDGIYEQYF
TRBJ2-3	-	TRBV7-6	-	TGTGCCAGCAGCTTACTGTCCTACACAGATACGCAGTATTTT	CASSLLSYTDTQYF
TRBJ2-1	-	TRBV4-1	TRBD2	TGCGCCAGCAGCCATCCTCGACTAGCGGGGATTTACAATGAGCAGTTCTTC	CASSHPRLAGIYNEQFF
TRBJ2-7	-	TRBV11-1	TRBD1	TGTGCCAGCAGCCTAAGGACAGGGAGCCTCTACGAGCAGTACTTC	CASSLRTGSLYEQYF
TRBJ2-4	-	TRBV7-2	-	TGTGCCAGCAGCGTTGTTGGGGGGTCAACCTCCTTAGCCAAAAACATTCAGTACTTC	CASSVVGGSTSLAKNIQYF
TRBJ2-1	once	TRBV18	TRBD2	TGTGCCAGCTCAGCAGCGGGAGGATACAATGAGCAGTTCTTC	CASSAAGGYNEQFF
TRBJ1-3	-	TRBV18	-	TGTGCCAGCTCACCACCGCACCGGGACTCTGGAAACACCATATATTTT	CASSPPHRDSGNTIYF
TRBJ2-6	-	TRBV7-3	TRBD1	TGTGCCAGCAGCTTAGAGGGGGCCTCTGGGGCCAACGTCCTGACTTTC	CASSLEGASGANVLTF
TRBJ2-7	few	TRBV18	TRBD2	TGTGCCAGCTCACCGTCTCTAGCGGGAGGCTCCTACGAGCAGTACTTC	CASSPSLAGGSYEQYF
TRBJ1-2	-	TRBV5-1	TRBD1	TGCGCCAGCAGTTTTTCCCCGGGACAGGGAGACTATGGCTACACCTTC	CASSFSPGQGDYGYTF
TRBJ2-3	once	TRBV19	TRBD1	TGTGCCAGTAGTTCAAATCCCCAGGACAGGGGGAAAGCAGATACGCAGTATTTT	CASSSNPQDRGKADTQYF
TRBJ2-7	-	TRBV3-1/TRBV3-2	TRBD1	TGTGCCAGCAGCCAAGGAACCAGGGGGTACGAGCAGTACTTC	CASSQGTRGYEQYF
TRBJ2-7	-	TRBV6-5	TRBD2	TGTGCCAGCAGTCCCTCCCTAGCGGGAGGGTTCGAGCAGTACTTC	CASSPSLAGGFEQYF
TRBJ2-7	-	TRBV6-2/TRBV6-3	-	TGTGCCAGCAGTTACTTAGGGAGAGGAATCGAGCAGTACTTC	CASSYLGRGIEQYF
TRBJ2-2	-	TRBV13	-	TGTGCCAGCAGCTTAAGAGGGAGCACCGGGGAGCTGTTTTTT	CASSLRGSTGELFF
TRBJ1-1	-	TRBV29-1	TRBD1	TGCAGCGTGGGACAGGGGGCGAGGCCTGAAGCTTTCTTT	CSVGQGARPEAFF
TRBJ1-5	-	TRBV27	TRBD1	TGTGCCAGCAGACCGTCACAGGGGTGGTGGCAGCCCCAGCATTTT	CASRPSQGWWQPQHF
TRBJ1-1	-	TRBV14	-	TGTGCCAGCAGCTACCAGGAGGTCACTGAAGCTTTCTTT	CASSYQEVTEAFF
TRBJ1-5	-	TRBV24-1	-	TGTGCCACCAGTGATTCGAGAGGAAGCCCCAATCAGCCCCAGCATTTT	CATSDSRGSPNQPQHF
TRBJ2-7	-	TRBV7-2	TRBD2	TGTGCCAGCAGCCTGGGACTAGCGGACTCCTACGAGCAGTACTTC	CASSLGLADSYEQYF
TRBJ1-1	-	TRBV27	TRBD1	TGTGCCAGCAGTAACTACGGACAGGGTATGACTGAAGCTTTCTTT	CASSNYGQGMTEAFF
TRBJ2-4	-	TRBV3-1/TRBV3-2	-	TGTGCCAGCAGCCAAGACTATAAAAACATTCAGTACTTC	CASSQDYKNIQYF
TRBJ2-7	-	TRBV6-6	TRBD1	TGTGCCAGCAGTTACCGGGACAGCTACGAGCAGTACTTC	CASSYRDSYEQYF
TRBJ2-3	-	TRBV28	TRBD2	TGTGCCAGCAGTTCCCCATCTAGCGGGGGCACAGATACGCAGTATTTT	CASSSPSSGGTDTQYF
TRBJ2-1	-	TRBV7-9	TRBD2	TGTGCCAGCAGCATTAGCGGGGCCTACAATGAGCAGTTCTTC	CASSISGAYNEQFF
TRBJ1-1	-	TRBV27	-	TGTGCCAGCATGCAGGGCCGGCTAAACACTGAAGCTTTCTTT	CASMQGRLNTEAFF
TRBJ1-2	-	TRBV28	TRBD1	TGTGCCAGCAGCGGGACAGCTTACTATGGCTACACCTTC	CASSGTAYYGYTF
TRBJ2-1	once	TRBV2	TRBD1	TGTGCCAGCAATTCGGACAGGGAATCTAATGAGCAGTTCTTC	CASNSDRESNEQFF
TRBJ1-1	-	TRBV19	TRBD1	TGTGCCAGTAGTGCCCGGGACAGGGGTTATCCTGAAGCTTTCTTT	CASSARDRGYPEAFF
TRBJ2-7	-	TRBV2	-	TGTGCCAGCAGCCAAAGCGAGGCCGGCGAGCAGTACTTC	CASSQSEAGEQYF
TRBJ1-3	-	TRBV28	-	TGTGCCAGCAGTTTCTACTCTGGAAACACCATATATTTT	CASSFYSGNTIYF
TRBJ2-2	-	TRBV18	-	TGTGCCAGCTCACCAGCGGGACCCCTTAACACCGGGGAGCTGTTTTTT	CASSPAGPLNTGELFF
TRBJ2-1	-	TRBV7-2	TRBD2	TGTGCCAGCAGCGCAAGAGCGGGAGTGATAAACAATGAGCAGTTCTTC	CASSARAGVINNEQFF
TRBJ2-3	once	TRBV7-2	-	TGTGCCAGCAGCCCCCAAGGACTCAACACAGATACGCAGTATTTT	CASSPQGLNTDTQYF
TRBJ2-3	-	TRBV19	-	TGTGCCAGTAGTGTTCCACAGGTCCCTAGGCAGTATTTT	CASSVPQVPRQYF
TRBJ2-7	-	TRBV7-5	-	TGTGCCAGAAGCTTAGTTTGGAGGGCCCTCTACGAGCAGTACTTC	CARSLVWRALYEQYF
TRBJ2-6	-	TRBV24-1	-	TGTGCCACCAGTGAGGTAGCTGGGGCCAACGTCCTGACTTTC	CATSEVAGANVLTF
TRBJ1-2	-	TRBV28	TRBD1	TGTGCCAGCAGTCTGACAGGGGGGGACTATGGCTACACCTTC	CASSLTGGDYGYTF
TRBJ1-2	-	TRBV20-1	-	TGCAGTGCTAGTAAGGGGCACTATGGCTACACCTTC	CSASKGHYGYTF
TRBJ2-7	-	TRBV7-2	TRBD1	TGTGCCAGCAGCTTAGGGACAGGGTACGGGGAGCAGTACTTC	CASSLGTGYGEQYF
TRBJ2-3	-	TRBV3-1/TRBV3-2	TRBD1	TGTGCCAGCAGACGATGGGACAGGGGCACAGATACGCAGTATTTT	CASRRWDRGTDTQYF
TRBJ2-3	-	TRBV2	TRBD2	TGTGCCAGCAGTGAAGTAGCGGGAGTCGCGACAGATACGCAGTATTTT	CASSEVAGVATDTQYF
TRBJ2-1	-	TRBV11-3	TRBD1	TGTGCCAGCAGCTTGACAGGGCTGAATGAGCAGTTCTTC	CASSLTGLNEQFF
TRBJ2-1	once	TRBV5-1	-	TGCGCCAGCAGCATTAATCCGGGAGATTCACCCAATGAGCAGTTCTTC	CASSINPGDSPNEQFF
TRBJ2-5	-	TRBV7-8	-	TGTGCCAGCAGCTTAGTCAGCGGAGGAGGAGAGACCCAGTACTTC	CASSLVSGGGETQYF
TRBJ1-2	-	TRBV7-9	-	TGTGCCAGCAGCTTAGACGTGAGTGGCTACACCTTC	CASSLDVSGYTF